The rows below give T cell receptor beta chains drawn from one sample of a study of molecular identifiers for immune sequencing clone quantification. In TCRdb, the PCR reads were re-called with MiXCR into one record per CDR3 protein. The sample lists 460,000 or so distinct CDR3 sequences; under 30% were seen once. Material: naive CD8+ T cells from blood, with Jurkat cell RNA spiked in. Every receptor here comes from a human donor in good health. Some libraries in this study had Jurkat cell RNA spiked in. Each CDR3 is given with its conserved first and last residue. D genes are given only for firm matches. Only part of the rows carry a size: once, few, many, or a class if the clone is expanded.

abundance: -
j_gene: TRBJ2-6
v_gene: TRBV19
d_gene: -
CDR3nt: TGTGCCAGTAGTATGCCGGTGGGCTCTGGGGCCAACGTCCTGACTTTC
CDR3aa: CASSMPVGSGANVLTF

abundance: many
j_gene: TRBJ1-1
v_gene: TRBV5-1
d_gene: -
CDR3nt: TGCGCCAGCAGCTTGGACCCGGGGGCTGAAGCTTTCTTT
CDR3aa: CASSLDPGAEAFF

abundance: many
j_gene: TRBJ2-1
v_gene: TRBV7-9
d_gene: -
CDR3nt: TGTGCCAGCAGCTTAGCCTCCTACAATGAGCAGTTCTTC
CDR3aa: CASSLASYNEQFF

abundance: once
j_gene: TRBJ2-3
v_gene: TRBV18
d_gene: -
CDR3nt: TGTGCCAGCTCACGAGCAGGCCCAGATACGCAGTATTTT
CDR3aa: CASSRAGPDTQYF

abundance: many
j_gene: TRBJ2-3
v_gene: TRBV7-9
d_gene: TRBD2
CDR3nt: TGTGCCAGCAGCCCTAATAGCGGGGTGTTGTTAACGCAGTATTTT
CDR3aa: CASSPNSGVLLTQYF

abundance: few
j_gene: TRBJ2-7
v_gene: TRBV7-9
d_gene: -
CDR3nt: TGTGCCAGCAGCCCCAGGACACCCACCTACGAGCAGTACTTC
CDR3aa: CASSPRTPTYEQYF

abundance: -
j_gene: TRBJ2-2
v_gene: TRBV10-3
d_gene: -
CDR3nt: TGTGCCATCAGTGGGGATCCCGGGGAGCTGTTTTTT
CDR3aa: CAISGDPGELFF

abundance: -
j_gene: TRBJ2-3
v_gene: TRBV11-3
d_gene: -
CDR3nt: TGTGCCAGCAGCTTAGATCTGAGAGATACGCAGTATTTT
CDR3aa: CASSLDLRDTQYF

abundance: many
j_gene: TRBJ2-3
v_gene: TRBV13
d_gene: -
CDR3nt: TGTGCCAGCAGCTTAGCGGACAGAGGATTGAATACGCAGTATTTT
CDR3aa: CASSLADRGLNTQYF

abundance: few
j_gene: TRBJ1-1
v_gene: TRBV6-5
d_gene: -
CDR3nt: TGTGCCAGCAGTTACGGCGGGGCCCTCGGAGCTTTCTTT
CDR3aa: CASSYGGALGAFF

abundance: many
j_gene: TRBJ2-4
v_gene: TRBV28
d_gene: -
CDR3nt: TGTGCCAGCAGTTTATCCGGGGCGCGAAACATTCAGTACTTC
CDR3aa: CASSLSGARNIQYF

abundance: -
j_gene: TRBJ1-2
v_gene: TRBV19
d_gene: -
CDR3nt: TGTGCCAGTAGTATTCCCTTCGGGACGGATGCTAACTATGGCTACACCTTC
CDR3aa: CASSIPFGTDANYGYTF

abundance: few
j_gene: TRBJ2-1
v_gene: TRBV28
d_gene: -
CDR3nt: TGTGCCAGCAGTTTACCAGGTCCTTCCTACAATGAGCAGTTCTTC
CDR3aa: CASSLPGPSYNEQFF

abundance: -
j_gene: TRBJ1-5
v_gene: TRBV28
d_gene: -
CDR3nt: TGTGCCCGCAGTTCGCCCGCTCCGGCCCCGCATTTT
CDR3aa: CARSSPAPAPHF

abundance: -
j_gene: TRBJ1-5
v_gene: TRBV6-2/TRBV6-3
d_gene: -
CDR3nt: TGTGCCAGCAGCCCTCTACAGGGCAATCAGCCCCAGCATTTT
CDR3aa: CASSPLQGNQPQHF

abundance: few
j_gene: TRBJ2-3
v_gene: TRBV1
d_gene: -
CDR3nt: TGCACCAGCAGCCAACCTAACAACTTAGCAAGCGGGACGACAGATACGCAGTATTTT
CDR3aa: CTSSQPNNLASGTTDTQYF

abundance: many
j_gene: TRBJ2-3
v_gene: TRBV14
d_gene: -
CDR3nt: TGTGCCAGCAGCGTTCGAGCAGATACGCAGTATTTT
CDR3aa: CASSVRADTQYF

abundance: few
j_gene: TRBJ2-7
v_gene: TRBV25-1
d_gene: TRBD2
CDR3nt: TGTGCCAGCAGCCCAGCGGGGGGGTCCCGCGAGCAGTACTTC
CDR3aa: CASSPAGGSREQYF

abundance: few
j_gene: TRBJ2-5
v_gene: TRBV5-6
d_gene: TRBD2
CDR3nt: TGTGCCAGCAGCTCAGACGAAGCGGGGGCGATCCAAGAGACCCAGTACTTC
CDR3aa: CASSSDEAGAIQETQYF

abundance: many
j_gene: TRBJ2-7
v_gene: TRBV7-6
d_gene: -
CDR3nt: TGTGCCAGCAGCTTAGGCAGGTGGTACGAGCAGTACTTC
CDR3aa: CASSLGRWYEQYF